The present TCR beta chain was sequenced within a study of response to subunit inactivated influenza vaccine. Via MiXCR, TCRdb re-called the RT-PCR reads, giving one row per CDR3 protein. The sample shows about 500,000 distinct CDR3 sequences, approximately 15% of them seen only once. CDR3 size: 14 residues. From germline, CDR1 is ENHRY and CDR2 SYGVKD. V gave up 4 bases and J gave up 4 bases, with 14 bases separating them. This clonotype was found a few times. This TCR was recovered from a man between 50 and 75 years old who received an inactivated influenza vaccine. This chain connects TRBV10-3 to TRBJ2-7; perhaps D is TRBD1 or TRBD2 (5 bases each). Sequencing used CD4+ T cells sorted from PBMCs, obtained about 24 months after vaccination. CDR3 sequence reads: CAISGGTGDYEQYF. In nucleotides, the CDR3 is TGTGCCATCAGTGGAGGGACGGGCGATTACGAGCAGTACTTC.